The T cell receptor (beta chain) described here comes from a study of T cells in Graves' hyperthyroidism and ophthalmopathy (dated by TCRdb to between 2018 and 2021). For the study in its entirety: Peripheral blood was collected at initial diagnosis, before any treatment. To identify TCR V-J signatures that set the groups apart, the researchers used a discovery cohort of more than 95 patients, made up of 40 to 45 with Graves' ophthalmopathy and 57 with stable Graves' hyperthyroidism. Whether ophthalmopathy could be predicted prospectively was tested in an independent validation cohort made up of approximately 19 hyperthyroidism patients plus 17 patients who later progressed to ophthalmopathy. For training and testing, the 100 or so patients in the discovery cohort were randomly divided in a 7:3 ratio. In addition, the study compared T-cell repertoires in thyroid tissue and in blood from roughly six Graves' hyperthyroidism patients. Once sampling was done, hyperthyroidism patients were given methimazole at a starting dose of 30 mg daily, whereas ophthalmopathy patients were given high-dose intravenous methylprednisolone. According to the paper, TCR Vbeta CDR3 sequencing was carried out on about 140 peripheral blood samples, which came from about 45 ophthalmopathy, around 74 hyperthyroidism and roughly 17 progressor patients.

In the case of this clonotype: Its antigen specificity is not known. Base qualities were left out, and no much larger clone turns up one base away.

What the work shows at the level of the full study, not this receptor alone: No statistical method was used to set the sample size in advance, and investigators knew the group allocation. Most expanded thyroid clonotypes (frequency above 0.001) were also detected in blood, suggesting blood repertoires may reflect thyroid immune responses. A 13 V-J signature model separated ophthalmopathy from stable hyperthyroidism, with nearly 90% sensitivity and roughly 84% specificity in cross-validation and 80%/75% in testing. In validation, the model predicted progression to ophthalmopathy with just under 71% sensitivity and approximately 74% specificity, a median of 6.5 months before onset.

Amplification of TCR beta CDR3 regions was carried out from RNA transcripts. For the first round of RT-PCR on the TCR CDR3, the HTBI primer set was used together with the Qiagen OneStep RT-PCR kit. The libraries were constructed in a second round of multiplex PCR and then size-selected and purified. Paired-end sequencing of the libraries was performed with 100 bp reads on an Illumina HiSeq2000. Per the authors' processing: SOAPnuke was used to process the raw data, throwing out any read that contained adapters or uncalled bases, had a mean Phred below 15, or lacked an exact constant-primer or identifier match. COPE v1.2.5 was used to merge high-quality paired reads, and clonotypes were defined as unique nucleotide sequences. MiTCR v1.1 was used to align clonotypes to the IMGT TRBV, TRBD and TRBJ reference segments. The analysis included only V-J combinations with a frequency above 0.0001, which together covered 99% to 99.2% of the repertoires. A TCS score was defined as the ratio of F50 (clonal expansion) to E x V (chaos), with BLOSUM62-based TCRdist applied between CDR3 peptides within each V-J. Welch's t-statistics and random forest reduced several hundred V-J features to roughly 13, which were used in a naive Bayes classifier (R e1071). TCRdb's own reprocessing of the public reads used fastp at Q25 and MiXCR and kept productive beta chains. CDR3 protein sequences are deduplicated, and each keeps its most common genes and DNA. The V and J calls here are based on TCRdb, not the publication. The sample records under 650,000 distinct CDR3 sequences, roughly 16% of which are singletons. Clones ranked in the top ten supply 3.8% of the sample.

A patient counted as having stable Graves' hyperthyroidism if no progression to ophthalmopathy occurred over 18 months of follow-up. Hyperthyroidism patients were newly diagnosed, had a disease duration of under 2 months, and were aged 18 to 65 years. Patients with uncontrolled infections, other autoimmune diseases, pregnancy or lactation were excluded. Clinical symptoms, serum thyroxine and TRAb, thyroid ultrasound, and orbital computed tomography formed the basis for the diagnoses. Ficoll-Paque density gradient centrifugation was used to isolate PBMCs from approximately 10 ml of fresh peripheral blood. Total RNA was extracted with Trizol reagent, and quality was checked on an Agilent 2100 Bioanalyzer. In the germline V gene, CDR1 corresponds to SGHAT and CDR2 to FQNNGV. V lost 2 bases and J lost 10 bases; the stretch between them is 4 bases long. The CDR3 sequence holds 10 residues, the cysteine and phenylalanine included. Left in the record is the CDR3 DNA by itself, 30 bases read in frame from the first base.

The chain is made from TRBV11-2 and TRBJ2-3; a confident D gene designation cannot be given. Sequencing was carried out using blood. The TCR originated in a woman under 40 with Graves' hyperthyroidism. The CDR3 amino acid sequence is: CASSLLAQYF. In nucleotides, the sequence is TGTGCCAGCAGCTTATTAGCGCAGTATTTT.